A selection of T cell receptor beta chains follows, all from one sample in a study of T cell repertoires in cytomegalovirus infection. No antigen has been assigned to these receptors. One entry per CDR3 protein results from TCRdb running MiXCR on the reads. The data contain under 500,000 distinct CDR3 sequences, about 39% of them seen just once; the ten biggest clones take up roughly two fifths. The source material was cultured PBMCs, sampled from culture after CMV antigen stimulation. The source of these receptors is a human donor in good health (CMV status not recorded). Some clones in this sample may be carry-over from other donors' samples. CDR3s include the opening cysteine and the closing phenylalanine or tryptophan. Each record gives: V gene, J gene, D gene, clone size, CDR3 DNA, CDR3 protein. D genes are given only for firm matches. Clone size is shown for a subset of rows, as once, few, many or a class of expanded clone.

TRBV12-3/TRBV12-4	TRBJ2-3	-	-	TGTGCCAGCAGTTTTAACTCTCCAGATACGCAGTATTTT	CASSFNSPDTQYF
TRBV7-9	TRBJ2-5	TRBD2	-	TGTGCCAGCAGCTCTCCTAGCGGGGGGCCGCAAGAGACCCAGTACTTC	CASSSPSGGPQETQYF
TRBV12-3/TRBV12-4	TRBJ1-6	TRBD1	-	TGTGCCAGCAGTTATATGGGACAGGGAGGTTCACCCCTCCACTTT	CASSYMGQGGSPLHF
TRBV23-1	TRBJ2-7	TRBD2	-	TGCGCCAGCAGTCCACCGGGACTAGCGGAGTGTGGGACCTACGAGCAGTACTTC	CASSPPGLAECGTYEQYF
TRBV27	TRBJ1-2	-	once	TGTGCCAGCAGTTTATCGTGGCAGGGGTGGGATGGCTACACCTTC	CASSLSWQGWDGYTF
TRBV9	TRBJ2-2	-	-	TGTGCCAGCAGCGCAGGGCCCCGTGGGCCTAACACCGGGGAGCTGTTTTTT	CASSAGPRGPNTGELFF
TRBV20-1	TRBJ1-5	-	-	TGCAGTGGGGGGATCTGGGGGGAAGATCAGCCCCAGCATTTT	CSGGIWGEDQPQHF
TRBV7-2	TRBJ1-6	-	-	TGTGCCAGCAGGCTAGCCCGGGCCTTGAACGGTTCACCCCTCCACTTT	CASRLARALNGSPLHF
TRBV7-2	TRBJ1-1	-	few	TGTGCCAGCAGCCAGTCGGGTTACACTGAAGCTTTCTTT	CASSQSGYTEAFF
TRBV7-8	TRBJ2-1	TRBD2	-	TGTGCCAGCAGCTCCCCAGCCGGGACTAGCGGGAGGGAGCAGTTCTTC	CASSSPAGTSGREQFF
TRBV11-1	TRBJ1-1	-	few	TGTGCCAGCAGCGGAGGACTGGGGGACACTGAAGCTTTCTTT	CASSGGLGDTEAFF
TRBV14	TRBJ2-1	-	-	TGTGCCAGCAGCCAAGAGATCGGGTACAATGAGCAGTTCTTC	CASSQEIGYNEQFF
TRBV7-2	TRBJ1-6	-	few	TGTGCCAGCAGCTTAAGCGTGACGGAATATAATTCACCCCTCCACTTT	CASSLSVTEYNSPLHF
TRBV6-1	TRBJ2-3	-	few	TGTGCCAGCAGTTCCTCCTCGGATACGCAGTATTTT	CASSSSSDTQYF
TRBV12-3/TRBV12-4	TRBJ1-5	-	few	TGTGCCAGCAGGATCGGGGGGGCTGGAGGCAATCAGCCCCAGCATTTT	CASRIGGAGGNQPQHF
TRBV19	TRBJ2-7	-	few	TGTGCCAGTTCCTCGACAGGTATATACTACGAGCAGTACTTC	CASSSTGIYYEQYF
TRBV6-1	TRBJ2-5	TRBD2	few	TGTGCCAGCAGAAAGACTAGCGGGGGAGAGGAGACCCAGTACTTC	CASRKTSGGEETQYF
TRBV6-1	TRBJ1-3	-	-	TGTGCCACCCGGGACTCTGAGGGTGGAAACACCATATATTTT	CATRDSEGGNTIYF
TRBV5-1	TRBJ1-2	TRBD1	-	TGCGCCAGCAGCCCGGACAGGACTTTTTATGGCTACACCTTC	CASSPDRTFYGYTF
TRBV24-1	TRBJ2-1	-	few	TGTGCCACCAGTGATTTGATTAGCAGTGAGCAGTTCTTC	CATSDLISSEQFF
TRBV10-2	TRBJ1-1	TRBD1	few	TGCGCCAGCAACCCCGGGACAGGGAACACTGAAGCTTTCTTT	CASNPGTGNTEAFF
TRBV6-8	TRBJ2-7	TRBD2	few	TGTGCCAGCAGGCGTTCGGGACTAGCCGAGCAGTACTTC	CASRRSGLAEQYF
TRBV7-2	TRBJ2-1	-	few	TGTGCCAGCAGCTTAGGATTAGGGCCTCACAATGAGCAGTTCTTC	CASSLGLGPHNEQFF
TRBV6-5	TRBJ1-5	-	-	TGTGCCAGCAGTAGGGCACCTTATAGCAATCAGCCCCAGCATTTT	CASSRAPYSNQPQHF
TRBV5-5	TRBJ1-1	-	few	TGTGCCAGCAGCTTGTCGGGGTTCGGTGCAGCTTTCTTT	CASSLSGFGAAFF
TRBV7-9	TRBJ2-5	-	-	TGTGCCAGCAGCTTTGATGGGGCTGGGGAGACCCAGTACTTC	CASSFDGAGETQYF
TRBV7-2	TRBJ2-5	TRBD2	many	TGTGCCAGCAGCAATAGACTAGCCGTTGAGACCCAGTACTTC	CASSNRLAVETQYF
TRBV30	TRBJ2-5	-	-	TGTGCCTGGACAGCAAAAGAGACCCAGTACTTC	CAWTAKETQYF
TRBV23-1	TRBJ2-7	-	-	TGCGCCAAACAGGAACCCACCTACGAGCAGTACTTC	CAKQEPTYEQYF
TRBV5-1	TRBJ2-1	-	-	TGCGCCAGCAGCTTGGCGGAAGTTTGGTTCTTC	CASSLAEVWFF
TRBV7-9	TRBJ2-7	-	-	TGTGCCAGCAGCCCCCAAACAGGGACCGGCGAGCAGTACTTC	CASSPQTGTGEQYF
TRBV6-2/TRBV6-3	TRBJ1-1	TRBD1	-	TGTGCCAGCAGCAGAGACCGAGACAGGGGGCAGATGAACACTGAAGCTTTCTTT	CASSRDRDRGQMNTEAFF
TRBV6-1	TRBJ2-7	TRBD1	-	TGTGCCAGCAGTGAAGCTGGGACAGGGACCTACGAGCAGTACTTC	CASSEAGTGTYEQYF
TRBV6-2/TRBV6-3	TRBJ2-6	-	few	TGTGCCAGCTCCTCAGCGCAGGCCAACGTCCTGACTTTC	CASSSAQANVLTF
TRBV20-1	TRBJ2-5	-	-	TGCAGTGCCCCAGGGGGGGACTTCCAAGAGACCCAGTACTTC	CSAPGGDFQETQYF
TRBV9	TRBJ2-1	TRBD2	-	TGTGCCAGCAGCGTAACTAGCGTTAGCAATGAGCAGTTCTTC	CASSVTSVSNEQFF
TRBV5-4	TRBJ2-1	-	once	TGTGCCAGCAGCTCTCGCCCTACCCCGACCAATGAGCAGTTCTTC	CASSSRPTPTNEQFF